The 29 T cell receptor beta chains given below trace back to one sample, sequenced in a study of blood T cell repertoires in COVID-19. The protocol was immunoSEQ multiplex PCR, while the TCRdb copy is restricted to in-frame clones and leaves out a portion. The sample carries around 58,000 clones, 80% to 90% recorded once. Sequencing used peripheral blood. These receptor sequences come from a woman aged 55-69 years with COVID-19, enrolled during active disease.

V and J are TRBV12-3 or TRBV12-4 and TRBJ2-2; D is unclear. The ends were cut back, 5 bases at V and 3 bases at J, with 7 bases in the middle. The CDR3 runs 13 residues. Here the CDR3 reads CASSNTDTGELFF. Written as DNA, the CDR3 is TGTGCCAGCAGTAACACCGACACCGGGGAGCTGTTTTTT.

The V call is TRBV6-6, the J call TRBJ2-1; 7 bases are shared with TRBD1. Germline V CDR1 and CDR2: MNHNY, SVGAGI (reference sequence). V shed 7 bases and J 0 bases; nucleotides not matched to a gene: 6. The CDR3 covers 15 residues. The CDR3 coding sequence is TGTGCCAGCACCCAAGGGACAGTCTCCTACAATGAGCAGTTCTTC. It codes for CASTQGTVSYNEQFF.

The chain recombines TRBV24-1 with TRBJ2-5, with D maybe TRBD2 (5 bases). CDR1 is KGHDR and CDR2 is SFDVKD in the germline V gene. The V end was cut by 5 bases, the J end by 1 base, with 22 bases between. The CDR3 covers 18 residues. The DNA of the CDR3 is TGTGCCACCAGTGTGGTCGGAGGCGAAACTAACCCCCAAGAGACCCAGTACTTC. It specifies CATSVVGGETNPQETQYF.

V gene TRBV11-3 combines with J gene TRBJ2-7; D may be TRBD1 (5 bases). Germline V gene lookup returns CDR1 SGHNT and CDR2 YENEEA. Trimming took off 7 bases at V and 6 bases at J, with 13 bases between the two ends. The CDR3 is made up of 12 amino acids. The CDR3 sequence: CASIGLRGEQYF. The CDR3 DNA sequence: TGTGCCAGCATCGGGCTTAGGGGCGAGCAGTACTTC. The full variable domain, rest sourced from reference TRBV11-3 and TRBJ2-7, is EAGVVQSPRYKIIEKKQPVAFWCNPISGHNTLYWYLQNLGQGPELLIRYENEEAVDDSQLPKDRFSAERLKGVDSTLKIQPAELGDSAVYLCASIGLRGEQYFGPGTRLTVT.

The V and J genes are TRBV11-2 and TRBJ1-2, with 9 bases matching TRBD1. V was clipped by 5 bases and J by 2 bases; unmatched bases: 6. CDR1 SGHAT and CDR2 FQNNGV come from the germline V gene. This CDR3 contains 15 residues. In DNA form, the CDR3 reads TGTGCCAGCAGCCCCTCCGGGACAGGGAACTATGGCTACACCTTC. Amino acid sequence: CASSPSGTGNYGYTF.

The rearrangement uses TRBV27 and TRBJ2-7; a possible D gene is TRBD2 (6 bases). The CDR3 spans 15 residues. CDR1 and CDR2 from the germline V gene are MNHEY and SMNVEV (reference sequence). Trimming took 3 bases from V and 3 from J, leaving 15 bases between them. CDR3 region: CASSFGVSGHYEQYF. CDR3 bases: TGTGCCAGCAGTTTCGGGGTTAGCGGCCACTACGAGCAGTACTTC.

The rearrangement joins TRBV2 to TRBJ1-4; D gene ambiguous. Deletions cut 3 bases from V and 0 bases from J, with 5 bases between. The CDR3 loop spans 14 amino acids. Germline CDR1 and CDR2: SNHLY and FYNNEI. The CDR3 DNA reads TGTGCCAGCAGTGAGGCGGCAACTAATGAAAAACTGTTTTTT. Protein product: CASSEAATNEKLFF.

The rearrangement uses TRBV28 and TRBJ2-3; 7 nucleotides match TRBD1. The junction had 14 bases not matched to a gene; V was cut back by 5 bases and J by 12 bases. The CDR3 is 14 amino acids. Germline CDR1 is MDHEN and CDR2 is SYDVKM. CDR3 DNA sequence: TGTGCCAGCAGTCCCGGGACAGCTGGGGGTCTACAGTATTTT. It codes for CASSPGTAGGLQYF.

This clone was counted a few times. V gene TRBV19 combines with J gene TRBJ1-5; the D gene is possibly TRBD1 (6 bases). The germline V and J ends were trimmed by 8 bases and 7 bases, with 12 bases remaining between them. The CDR3 consists of 12 residues. CDR1 LNHDA and CDR2 SQIVND come from the germline V gene (reference sequence). The CDR3 loop reads CASSGVSQPQHF. The CDR3 DNA follows: TGTGCCAGTTCAGGGGTTAGCCAGCCCCAGCATTTT.

The chain uses TRBV5-5 and TRBJ2-4, with 7 bases fitting TRBD1. V trimming: 0 bases; J trimming: 4 bases; junction bases outside the gene matches: 1. CDR3 size: 14 residues. Germline V lookup: CDR1 SGHKS, CDR2 YYEKEE (reference sequence). CDR3 sequence (DNA): TGTGCCAGCAGCTTGGTGGGACAGAAAAACATTCAGTACTTC. Encoded protein: CASSLVGQKNIQYF.

This chain joins TRBV6-5 and TRBJ2-3; perhaps TRBD2 as D (6 bases). CDR3 length: 14 amino acids. Germline V gives CDR1 MNHEY, CDR2 SVGAGI. The V end was cut by 9 bases, the J end by 0 bases, with 13 bases between. The chain's CDR3 is CASTLAGSTDTQYF. The CDR3 DNA reads TGTGCCAGTACCCTTGCGGGAAGCACAGATACGCAGTATTTT.

The CDR3 coding sequence is TGTGCCAGCAGCAACGGGGAGAACAATGAGCAGTTCTTC. It yields the protein CASSNGENNEQFF. The rearrangement uses TRBV12-3 or TRBV12-4 and TRBJ2-1; D possibly corresponds to TRBD2 (5 bases). The CDR3 is made up of 13 amino acids. V shed 6 bases and J shed 5 bases, with 11 bases lying between them.

The rearrangement links TRBV3-1 (or the pseudogene TRBV3-2) to TRBJ1-6; 8 bases match TRBD1. The junction had 0 bases not matched to a gene; V was cut back by 4 bases and J by 7 bases. Germline values: CDR1 LGHDT, CDR2 YNNKEL (reference sequence). This CDR3 is 13 amino acids long. CDR3 coding DNA: TGTGCCAGCAGCCGACAGGGGAATTCACCCCTCCACTTT. Its translation is CASSRQGNSPLHF.

The chain uses TRBV28 and TRBJ2-1, with D maybe TRBD1 (5 bases). The CDR3 consists of 13 residues. Between the trimmed V and J ends, which lost 3 bases and 9 bases, there was a span of 12 bases. CDR1 is MDHEN and CDR2 is SYDVKM in the germline V gene. The CDR3 here is CASSFIRGREQFF. In nucleotides, the CDR3 is TGTGCCAGCAGTTTCATAAGGGGCCGTGAGCAGTTCTTC. Based on the CDR3 plus reference TRBV28 and TRBJ2-1, the full variable domain is DVKVTQSSRYLVKRTGEKVFLECVQDMDHENMFWYRQDPGLGLRLIYFSYDVKMKEKGDIPEGYSVSREKKERFSLILESASTNQTSMYLCASSFIRGREQFFGPGTRLTVL.

This chain connects TRBV5-1 to TRBJ1-6; D is unclear. The CDR3 is 14 residues long. The V gene's germline CDR1 is SGHRS and CDR2 YFSETQ. The V end was cut by 0 bases, the J end by 8 bases, with 9 bases between. This CDR3 reads CASSLGRVDSPLHF. DNA for the CDR3: TGCGCCAGCAGCTTGGGGCGGGTGGATTCACCCCTCCACTTT.

The chain combines TRBV6-6 with TRBJ2-5; TRBD2 aligns across 7 bases. With V trimmed by 0 bases and J by 4 bases, 5 bases remained unmatched. The CDR3 extends over 15 amino acids. Germline V CDR1 and CDR2: MNHNY, SVGAGI (reference sequence). The CDR3 spells CASSYSRLAPETQYF. CDR3 coding DNA: TGTGCCAGCAGTTACTCTAGACTAGCCCCAGAGACCCAGTACTTC.

The rearrangement links TRBV5-5 to TRBJ2-2; the D is unclear. V was pared by 0 bases and J by 6 bases, with 6 bases between. From germline, CDR1 is SGHKS and CDR2 YYEKEE (reference sequence). The CDR3 sequence is 13 residues long. The CDR3 nucleotides read TGTGCCAGCAGCTTGGAGCGTCCCGGGGAGCTGTTTTTT. Protein sequence: CASSLERPGELFF.

The chain carries TRBV7-9 and TRBJ2-7, with 11 bases identical to TRBD2. The CDR3 extends over 15 amino acids. From germline, CDR1 is SEHNR and CDR2 FQNEAQ (reference sequence). J gave up 2 bases and V 5 bases, and 5 bases lay outside the gene matches. This CDR3 is CASSLLAGGPYEQYF. The CDR3 region has the DNA TGTGCCAGCAGCCTGCTAGCGGGGGGCCCCTACGAGCAGTACTTC.

The rearrangement uses TRBV7-2 and TRBJ1-5; 7 nucleotides agree with TRBD1. This CDR3 has 14 amino acids. The V segment lost 4 bases and the J segment 2 bases; nucleotides outside the gene matches: 2. The germline CDR1 and CDR2 sequences are SGHTA and FQGNSA. CDR3 region: CASSWTGGNQPQHF. CDR3 bases: TGTGCCAGCAGCTGGACAGGCGGCAATCAGCCCCAGCATTTT.

The V gene is TRBV18, the J gene TRBJ1-4; 9 bases agree with TRBD1. The J segment lost 4 bases and the V segment lost 5 bases, leaving 14 bases of the junction unmatched. The CDR3 loop spans 18 amino acids. Germline V gene data show CDR1 as KGHSH and CDR2 as LQKENI. This CDR3 reads CASSTYLKDRGVNEKLFF. Here the CDR3 DNA reads TGTGCCAGCTCAACCTATCTGAAGGACAGGGGAGTTAATGAAAAACTGTTTTTT.

The chain links TRBV24-1 to TRBJ2-3; D might be TRBD2 (5 bases). Germline values: CDR1 KGHDR, CDR2 SFDVKD. The V end lost 0 bases, the J end lost 4 bases, and 13 bases lay between the germline ends. There are 16 residues in the CDR3. CDR3 loop: CATSDLGAEPSDTQYF. CDR3 coding DNA: TGTGCCACCAGTGATTTGGGAGCGGAGCCTTCAGATACGCAGTATTTT.

The chain is built from TRBV6-6 and TRBJ1-2; D unresolved. The CDR3 is 16 residues long. CDR1 and CDR2 from the germline V gene are MNHNY and SVGAGI (reference sequence). V dropped 6 bases and J dropped 7 bases, with 24 bases sitting between them. This CDR3 is CASRLQRGFSGSGYTF. In nucleotides, the CDR3 is TGTGCCAGCAGGTTACAGCGGGGTTTCAGTGGGAGTGGCTACACCTTC.

The rearrangement links TRBV12-3 or TRBV12-4 to TRBJ1-2; maybe TRBD1 (5 bases). The CDR3 totals 12 residues. Trimming removed 5 bases from V and 7 bases from J, with 11 bases in between. CDR3 DNA sequence: TGTGCCAGCAGTGCTGGGGACTCTGGCTACACCTTC. Amino acid sequence: CASSAGDSGYTF.

This sequence joins TRBV28 and TRBJ2-2; 8 nucleotides match TRBD1. Trimming cost V 7 bases and J 3 bases; bases outside gene matches: 4. This CDR3 region has 14 residues. Germline V gene data show CDR1 as MDHEN and CDR2 as SYDVKM. CDR3 bases: TGTGCCAGCAAGGGGACAGGCTACACCGGGGAGCTGTTTTTT. This codes for CASKGTGYTGELFF.

J is TRBJ2-5 and V is TRBV24-1, with TRBD1 as a possible D gene (6 bases). Germline loops: CDR1 KGHDR, CDR2 SFDVKD. The CDR3 covers 14 residues. V was trimmed by 10 bases and J by 7 bases, leaving 21 bases between them. The CDR3 loop reads CATAFGTSDGTQYF. CDR3 in DNA: TGTGCCACAGCTTTCGGGACAAGCGATGGGACCCAGTACTTC.

V and J are TRBV6-2 or TRBV6-3 and TRBJ2-7, with 9 nucleotides matching TRBD1. The CDR3 consists of 14 residues. Trimming at V came to 5 bases and at J to 2 bases, leaving 4 bases not matched to a gene. Germline V CDR1 and CDR2: MNHEY, SVGEGT. The CDR3 spells CASSGTGNPYEQYF. Here the CDR3 DNA reads TGTGCCAGCAGTGGGACAGGGAACCCCTACGAGCAGTACTTC.

The chain has TRBV4-1 and TRBJ1-5, with TRBD1 matching over 9 bases. After removal of 0 bases from V and 4 bases from J, the junction contained 13 bases not matched to a gene. This CDR3 has 19 residues. CDR1 is MGHRA, CDR2 YSYEKL, per germline. The DNA of the CDR3 is TGCGCCAGCAGCCAAGATACCGGGGGATACAGGGGGCGGAATCAGCCCCAGCATTTT. It translates to CASSQDTGGYRGRNQPQHF.

This rearrangement joins TRBV5-1 to TRBJ1-4; 8 nucleotides align to TRBD1. Germline CDR1 reads SGHRS; CDR2 reads YFSETQ. Germline trimming cut 0 bases from V and 12 bases from J; bases unmatched to any gene: 10. The CDR3 has 15 residues. This CDR3 reads CASSLGRTGPSELFF. The DNA for the CDR3 is TGCGCCAGCAGCTTGGGGCGGACAGGGCCTTCGGAACTGTTTTTT.

The CDR3, as DNA: TGCGCCAGCAGCCAGCGACAGGGGATGAACACTGAAGCTTTCTTT. The encoded protein is CASSQRQGMNTEAFF. V and J are TRBV4-3 and TRBJ1-1; TRBD1 matches at 8 bases. The CDR3 length is 15 residues. After removal of 3 bases from V and 0 bases from J, the junction contained 3 bases not matched to a gene. Germline V lookup: CDR1 LGHNA, CDR2 YSLEER.